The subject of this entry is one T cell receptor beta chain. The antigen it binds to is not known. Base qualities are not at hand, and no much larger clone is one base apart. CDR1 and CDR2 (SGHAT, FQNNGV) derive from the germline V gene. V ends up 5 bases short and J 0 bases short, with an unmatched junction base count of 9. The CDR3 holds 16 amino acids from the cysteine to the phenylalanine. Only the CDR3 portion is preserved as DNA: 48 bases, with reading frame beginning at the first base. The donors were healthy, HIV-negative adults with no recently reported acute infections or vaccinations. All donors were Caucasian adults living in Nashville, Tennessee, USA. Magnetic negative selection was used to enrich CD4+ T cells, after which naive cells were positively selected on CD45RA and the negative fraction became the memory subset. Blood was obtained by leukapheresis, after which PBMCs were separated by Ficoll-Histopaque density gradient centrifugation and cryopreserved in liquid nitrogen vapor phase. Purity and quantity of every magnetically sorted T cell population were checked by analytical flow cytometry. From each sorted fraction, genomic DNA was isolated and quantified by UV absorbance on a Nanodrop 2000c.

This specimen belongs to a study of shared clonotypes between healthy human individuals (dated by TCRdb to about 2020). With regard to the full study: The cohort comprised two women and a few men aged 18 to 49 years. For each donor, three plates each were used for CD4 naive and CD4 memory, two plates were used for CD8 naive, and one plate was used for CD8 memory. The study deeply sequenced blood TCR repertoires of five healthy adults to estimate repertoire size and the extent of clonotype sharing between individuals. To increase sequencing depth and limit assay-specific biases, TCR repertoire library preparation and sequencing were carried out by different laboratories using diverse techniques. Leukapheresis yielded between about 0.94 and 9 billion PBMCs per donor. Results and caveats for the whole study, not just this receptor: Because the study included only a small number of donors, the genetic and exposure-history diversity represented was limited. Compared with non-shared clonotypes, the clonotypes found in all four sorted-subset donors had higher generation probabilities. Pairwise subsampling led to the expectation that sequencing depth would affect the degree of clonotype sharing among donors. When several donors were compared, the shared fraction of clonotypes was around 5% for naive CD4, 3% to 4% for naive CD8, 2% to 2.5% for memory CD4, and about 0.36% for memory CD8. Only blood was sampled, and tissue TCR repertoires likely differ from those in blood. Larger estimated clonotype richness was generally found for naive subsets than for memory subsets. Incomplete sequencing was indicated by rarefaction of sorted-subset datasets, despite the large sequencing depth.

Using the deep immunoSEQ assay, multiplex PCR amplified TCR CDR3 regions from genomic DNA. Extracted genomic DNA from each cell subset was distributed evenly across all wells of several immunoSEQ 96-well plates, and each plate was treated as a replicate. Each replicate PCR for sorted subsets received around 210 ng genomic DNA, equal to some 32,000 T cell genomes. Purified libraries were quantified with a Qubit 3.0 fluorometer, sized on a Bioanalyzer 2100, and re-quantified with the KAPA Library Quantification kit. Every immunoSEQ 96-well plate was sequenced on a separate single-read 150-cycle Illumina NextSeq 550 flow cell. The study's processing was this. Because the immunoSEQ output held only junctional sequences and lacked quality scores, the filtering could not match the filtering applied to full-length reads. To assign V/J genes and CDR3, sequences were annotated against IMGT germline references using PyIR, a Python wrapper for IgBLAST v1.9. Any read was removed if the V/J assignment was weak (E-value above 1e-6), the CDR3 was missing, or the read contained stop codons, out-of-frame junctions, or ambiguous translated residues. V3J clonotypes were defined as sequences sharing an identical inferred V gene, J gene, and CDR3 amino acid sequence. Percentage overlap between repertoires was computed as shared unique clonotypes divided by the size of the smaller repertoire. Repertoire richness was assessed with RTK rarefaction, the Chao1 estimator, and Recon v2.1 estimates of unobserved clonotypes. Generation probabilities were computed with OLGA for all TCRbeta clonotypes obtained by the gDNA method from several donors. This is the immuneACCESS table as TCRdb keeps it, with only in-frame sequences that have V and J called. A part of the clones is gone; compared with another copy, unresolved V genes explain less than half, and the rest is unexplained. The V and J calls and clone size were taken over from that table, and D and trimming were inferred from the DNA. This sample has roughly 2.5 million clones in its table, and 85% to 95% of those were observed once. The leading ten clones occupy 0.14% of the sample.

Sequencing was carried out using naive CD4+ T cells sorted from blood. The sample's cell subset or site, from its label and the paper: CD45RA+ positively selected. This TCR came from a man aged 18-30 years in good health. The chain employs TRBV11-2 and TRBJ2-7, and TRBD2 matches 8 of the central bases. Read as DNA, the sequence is TGTGCCAGCAGCCTGGAACTAGCGGTGCGCTCCTACGAGCAGTACTTC. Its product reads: CASSLELAVRSYEQYF.